The next 23 T cell receptor beta chains were all read from a single sample in a study of shared clonotypes between healthy human individuals. Sequencing used immunoSEQ multiplex PCR; TCRdb keeps in-frame clones, though not all of them. The sample carries over 1.4 million clones, around 97% recorded once. Sequenced input: naive CD4+ T cells sorted from blood. Subset defined: CD45RA+ positively selected. The receptors stem from a man aged 25-45 years in good health.

V gene TRBV19 combines with J gene TRBJ2-1; possibly TRBD2 for D (7 bases). The length of the CDR3 is 20 residues. The germline V gene has CDR1 LNHDA and CDR2 SQIVND (reference sequence). Between the trimmed V and J ends, which lost 2 bases and 0 bases, there was a span of 23 bases. CDR3 in DNA: TGTGCCAGTAGTATACAGGGGAGGGGGAGCGGGGCGAGCTCCTACAATGAGCAGTTCTTC. It is translated as CASSIQGRGSGASSYNEQFF. Full variable domain (outside the CDR3, taken from reference TRBV19 and TRBJ2-1): DGGITQSPKYLFRKEGQNVTLSCEQNLNHDAMYWYRQDPGQGLRLIYYSQIVNDFQKGDIAEGYSVSREKKESFPLTVTSAQKNPTAFYLCASSIQGRGSGASSYNEQFFGPGTRLTVL.

The V call is TRBV5-6, the J call TRBJ2-7; 11 bases align to TRBD1. The trim removed 2 bases at V and 2 bases at J, leaving 9 bases unmatched. The CDR3 has 17 amino acids. Germline V gene sequence: CDR1 SGHDT, CDR2 YYEEEE. The CDR3 loop is CASSFTRWDRGTYEQYF. CDR3 sequence (DNA): TGTGCCAGCAGCTTCACAAGGTGGGACAGGGGGACCTACGAGCAGTACTTC.

This sequence joins TRBV29-1 and TRBJ1-1; 9 bases match TRBD1. This CDR3 region has 13 residues. In germline, CDR1 is SQVTM, CDR2 ANQGSEA. V lost 5 bases, J lost 4 bases, and 5 bases stayed unmatched. CDR3 DNA: TGCAGCGTTCAAACAGGGGGCGGCACTGAAGCTTTCTTT. Protein sequence: CSVQTGGGTEAFF.

This chain's CDR3 is CASSIKAGPTETQYF. The DNA for the CDR3 is TGTGCCAGTAGTATCAAAGCGGGGCCGACAGAGACCCAGTACTTC. This chain links TRBV19 with TRBJ2-5; 7 bases match TRBD2. This CDR3 is 15 amino acids long. CDR1 is LNHDA, CDR2 SQIVND, per germline (reference sequence). After removal of 3 bases from V and 4 bases from J, the junction contained 8 bases not matched to a gene. Full variable domain (missing parts from reference TRBV19 and TRBJ2-5): DGGITQSPKYLFRKEGQNVTLSCEQNLNHDAMYWYRQDPGQGLRLIYYSQIVNDFQKGDIAEGYSVSREKKESFPLTVTSAQKNPTAFYLCASSIKAGPTETQYFGPGTRLLVL.

The J gene is TRBJ2-7, the V gene TRBV6-1; D unclear. Germline CDR1 MNHNS, CDR2 SASEGT. The length of the CDR3 is 14 residues. V lost 3 bases, J lost 4 bases, and 13 bases lay in between. In nucleotides, the CDR3 is TGTGCCAGCAGTGAGGGCCTCAGAAGTTACGAGCAGTACTTC. Translation gives CASSEGLRSYEQYF.

CDR3 amino acids: CASSKLAGRTYNEQFF. CDR3 in DNA: TGTGCCAGCAGCAAACTAGCGGGACGGACCTACAATGAGCAGTTCTTC. The rearrangement joins TRBV7-2 to TRBJ2-1; 10 bases are a match to TRBD2. This CDR3 spans 16 amino acids. J gave up 2 bases and V 5 bases, and 6 bases lay outside the gene matches. Germline CDR1 reads SGHTA; CDR2 reads FQGNSA.

The chain links TRBV5-4 to TRBJ2-5; perhaps TRBD1 as D (7 bases). Germline CDR1 SGHNT, CDR2 YYREEE (reference sequence). The CDR3 contains 14 residues. V gave up 1 base and J gave up 5 bases, with 12 bases separating them. CDR3 in amino acids: CASSLRQGGETQYF. CDR3 coding DNA: TGTGCCAGCAGCTTGCGGCAGGGGGGTGAGACCCAGTACTTC.

The V gene is TRBV12-2, the J gene TRBJ1-2. TRBV12-2 is recorded as a pseudogene. The CDR3 sequence is 16 residues long. The chain's CDR3 is CVSRSRRDGENYGYTF. The CDR3 DNA is TGTGTAAGTCGCTCTCGCCGGGACGGCGAAAACTATGGCTACACCTTC.

V and J are TRBV27 and TRBJ1-5, with D perhaps TRBD1 (6 bases). Germline loops: CDR1 MNHEY, CDR2 SMNVEV (reference sequence). V was shortened by 2 bases and J by 6 bases, with 11 bases between the two germline ends. The CDR3 has 14 amino acids. The CDR3 loop reads CASSLRGGSQPQHF. The CDR3 coding sequence is TGTGCCAGCAGTTTAAGGGGGGGCTCTCAGCCCCAGCATTTT.

The chain has TRBV2 and TRBJ2-2; D ambiguous. Trimming left V 7 bases short and J 4 bases short, with 10 bases between. The CDR3 contains 13 residues. CDR1 SNHLY and CDR2 FYNNEI come from the germline V gene. This chain's CDR3 is CASKAVGTGELFF. The CDR3 DNA reads TGTGCCAGCAAGGCCGTCGGCACCGGGGAGCTGTTTTTT.

V is TRBV4-2 and J is TRBJ2-1; 8 bases agree with TRBD2. V shed 0 bases and J 6 bases; nucleotides not matched to a gene: 7. The CDR3 is 16 residues long. Per germline, CDR1 LGHNA and CDR2 YNFKEQ. The CDR3 here is CASSQETSGSRNEQFF. The CDR3 coding sequence is TGTGCCAGCAGCCAAGAGACAAGCGGGAGCCGCAATGAGCAGTTCTTC.

This chain joins TRBV7-3 and TRBJ2-3, with D uncertain. V lost 5 bases and J 6 bases, leaving 24 bases between the germline ends. CDR3 size: 17 residues. Germline V lookup: CDR1 SGHTA, CDR2 FQGTGA. The DNA of the CDR3 is TGTGCCAGCAGCCTACCCCCCAATCCTACAGATTCGGATACGCAGTATTTT. Protein sequence: CASSLPPNPTDSDTQYF.

CDR3 loop: CASSSAYAVIPYEQYF. The CDR3 DNA reads as TGCGCCAGCTCTTCTGCATACGCCGTAATCCCCTACGAGCAGTACTTC. The chain is built from TRBV5-1 and TRBJ2-7, with no clear D. The CDR3 is made up of 16 amino acids. The germline V and J ends were trimmed by 7 bases and 2 bases, with 22 bases remaining between them. CDR1 and CDR2 from the germline V gene are SGHRS and YFSETQ.

This chain joins TRBV7-3 and TRBJ1-2, with D perhaps matching TRBD1 (6 bases). This CDR3 contains 13 residues. In germline, CDR1 is SGHTA, CDR2 FQGTGA. Trimming took off 4 bases at V and 8 bases at J, with 14 bases between the two ends. The CDR3, as DNA: TGTGCCAGCAGCTCCTGGGCAGGGGAAGGCTACACCTTC. It yields the protein CASSSWAGEGYTF.

The V call is TRBV5-4, the J call TRBJ2-2; 9 bases match TRBD2. The J segment lost 0 bases and the V segment lost 4 bases, leaving 13 bases of the junction unmatched. Germline V gene sequence: CDR1 SGHNT, CDR2 YYREEE (reference sequence). The CDR3 contains 19 residues. The CDR3 DNA sequence: TGTGCCAGCAGCCAAGGGGGGAGTAGCGGGAGTACGAACACCGGGGAGCTGTTTTTT. Translated, it gives CASSQGGSSGSTNTGELFF.

The V gene is TRBV5-3, the J gene TRBJ1-5; D uncertain. TRBV5-3 is an open reading frame whose function is uncertain. V lost 0 bases, J lost 4 bases, and 11 bases lay in between. There are 15 residues in the CDR3. The CDR3 nucleotides are TGTGCCAGAAGCTTGGATCGGCGGAATAATCAGCCCCAGCATTTT. This codes for CARSLDRRNNQPQHF.

The rearrangement links TRBV6-5 to TRBJ2-7, with unresolved D. The CDR3 length is 13 residues. Germline V gene lookup returns CDR1 MNHEY and CDR2 SVGAGI. Trimming left V 8 bases short and J 0 bases short, with 11 bases between. CDR3 DNA: TGTGCCAGCGGCGGAAGCAGCTCCTACGAGCAGTACTTC. Translation: CASGGSSSYEQYF.

This chain uses TRBV11-2 with TRBJ2-7, with D perhaps matching TRBD1 (5 bases). V dropped 5 bases and J dropped 3 bases, with 14 bases sitting between them. Germline CDR1 is SGHAT and CDR2 is FQNNGV. This CDR3 region has 14 residues. In DNA form, the CDR3 reads TGTGCCAGCAGCCCCCGACAGTCCCACTACGAGCAGTACTTC. Protein: CASSPRQSHYEQYF.

This chain uses TRBV5-1 with TRBJ2-1; TRBD2 agrees at 13 bases. The trim removed 0 bases at V and 3 bases at J, leaving 6 bases unmatched. The germline CDR1 and CDR2 sequences are SGHRS and YFSETQ. The CDR3 has 18 residues. The CDR3 here is CASSLDGLAGAVYNEQFF. The CDR3 region has the DNA TGCGCCAGCAGCTTGGATGGACTAGCGGGGGCGGTCTACAATGAGCAGTTCTTC.

The chain carries TRBV15 and TRBJ2-1; no reliable D call. Trimming removed 0 bases at V and 0 bases at J, with 6 bases between. This CDR3 is built from 15 residues. Germline V gene lookup returns CDR1 LNHNV and CDR2 YYDKDF (reference sequence). The CDR3 sequence is CATSREVHSYNEQFF. CDR3 bases: TGTGCCACCAGCAGAGAAGTACACTCCTACAATGAGCAGTTCTTC.

This rearrangement joins TRBV5-4 to TRBJ2-2, with TRBD1 matching 8 bases. V lost 2 bases, J lost 7 bases, and 7 bases stayed unmatched. The CDR3 spans 15 residues. CDR1 is SGHNT and CDR2 is YYREEE in the germline V gene (reference sequence). The DNA of the CDR3 is TGTGCCAGCAGCTTAAAACAGGGGGAGGTCGGGGAGCTGTTTTTT. This gives the protein CASSLKQGEVGELFF.

J is TRBJ2-1 and V is TRBV6-5, with 7 bases that match TRBD1. The germline V gene encodes CDR1 MNHEY and CDR2 SVGAGI. The CDR3 sequence is 15 residues long. Germline trimming cut 10 bases from V and 4 bases from J; bases unmatched to any gene: 13. In nucleotides, the CDR3 is TGTGCCACCTACAAAGGGGACAGCCCGTACAATGAGCAGTTCTTC. Residues: CATYKGDSPYNEQFF.

The V call is TRBV18, the J call TRBJ2-3; weak D call: TRBD2 (6 bases). Germline CDR1 and CDR2: KGHSH and LQKENI. V was pared by 5 bases and J by 5 bases, with 11 bases between. The CDR3 spans 13 residues. The CDR3 DNA is TGTGCCAGCTCAGGAGGGATAAAAGATACGCAGTATTTT. This gives the protein CASSGGIKDTQYF.